This section outlines one T cell receptor (beta chain) sequence together with its context. This sample is drawn from a study of cytotoxic CD8 clonotypes in ibrutinib-treated CLL. The assay was immunoSEQ multiplex PCR, and TCRdb's table has in-frame clones only and misses some. The data contain about 130,000 clones, 84% of them singletons. This TCR was sampled from a human donor with chronic lymphocytic leukemia. Sequenced here: PBMCs, sampled after 24 months of ibrutinib treatment.

The CDR3 region has the DNA TGTGCCAGCGCTCCAAGTTTCTCTGGGGCCAACGTCCTGACTTTC. It yields the protein CASAPSFSGANVLTF. V usage is TRBV7-2 and J usage is TRBJ2-6; D unclear. The CDR3 is 15 amino acids. Germline CDR1 is SGHTA and CDR2 is FQGNSA. The V end lost 8 bases, the J end lost 0 bases, and 11 bases lay between the germline ends.